This T cell receptor (beta chain) is drawn from a study of T cells in Graves' hyperthyroidism and ophthalmopathy. The CDR3 extends over 15 amino acids. Germline-derived CDR1 and CDR2 are LNHDA and SQIVND (reference sequence). Trimming took off 6 bases at V and 7 bases at J, with 16 bases between the two ends. Template material for amplifying TCR beta CDR3 regions consisted of RNA transcripts. The primer set for the first-round RT-PCR of the TCR CDR3 was HTBI. TCRdb re-called the multiplex PCR reads with MiXCR, one entry per CDR3 protein. Of about 160,000 distinct CDR3 sequences in the sample, roughly 9.4% were seen once. Thyroid ultrasound and orbital computed tomography, with clinical symptoms and serum thyroxine and TRAb, informed diagnoses.

The sequenced material came from blood. This sequence was found in a woman aged 18-29 years with Graves' hyperthyroidism that later progressed to Graves' ophthalmopathy. V usage is TRBV19 and J usage is TRBJ1-6; D might be TRBD1 (6 bases). The DNA for the CDR3 is TGTGCCAGTAGACATACAGGGAGTTTCAATTCACCCCTCCACTTT. It encodes CASRHTGSFNSPLHF.